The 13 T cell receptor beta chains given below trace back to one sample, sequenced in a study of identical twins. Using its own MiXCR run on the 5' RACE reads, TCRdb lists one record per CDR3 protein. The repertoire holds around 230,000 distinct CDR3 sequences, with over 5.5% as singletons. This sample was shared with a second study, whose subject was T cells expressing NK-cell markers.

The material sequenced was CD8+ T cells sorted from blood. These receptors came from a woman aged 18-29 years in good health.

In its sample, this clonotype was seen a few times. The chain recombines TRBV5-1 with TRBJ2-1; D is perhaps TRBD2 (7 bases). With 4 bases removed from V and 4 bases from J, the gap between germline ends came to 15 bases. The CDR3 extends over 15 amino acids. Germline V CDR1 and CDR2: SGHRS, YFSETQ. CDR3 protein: CASSPIGGGYNEQFF. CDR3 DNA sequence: TGCGCCAGCAGCCCGATAGGGGGGGGGTACAATGAGCAGTTCTTC. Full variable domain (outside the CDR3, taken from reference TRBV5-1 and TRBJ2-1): KAGVTQTPRYLIKTRGQQVTLSCSPISGHRSVSWYQQTPGQGLQFLFEYFSETQRNKGNFPGRFSGRQFSNSRSEMNVSTLELGDSALYLCASSPIGGGYNEQFFGPGTRLTVL.

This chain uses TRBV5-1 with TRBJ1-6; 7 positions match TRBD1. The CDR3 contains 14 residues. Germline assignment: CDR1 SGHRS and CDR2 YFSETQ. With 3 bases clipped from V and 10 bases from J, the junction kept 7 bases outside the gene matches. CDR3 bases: TGCGCCAGCAGCTCCCCAGGGGGAGACTCACCCCTCCACTTT. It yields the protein CASSSPGGDSPLHF.

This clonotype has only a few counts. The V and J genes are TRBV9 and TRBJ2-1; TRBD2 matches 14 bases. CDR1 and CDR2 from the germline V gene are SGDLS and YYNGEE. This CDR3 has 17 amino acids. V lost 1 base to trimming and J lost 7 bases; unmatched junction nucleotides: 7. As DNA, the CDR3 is TGTGCCAGCAGCGTAAGACTAGCGGGAGGGCCTGGGAATGAGCAGTTCTTC. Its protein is CASSVRLAGGPGNEQFF.

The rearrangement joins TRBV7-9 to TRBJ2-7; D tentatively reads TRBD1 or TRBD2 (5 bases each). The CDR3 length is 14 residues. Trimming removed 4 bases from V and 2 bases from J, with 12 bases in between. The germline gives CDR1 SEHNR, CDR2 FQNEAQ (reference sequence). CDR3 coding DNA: TGTGCCAGCAGCTCCCGGGACGTGGCCTACGAGCAGTACTTC. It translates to CASSSRDVAYEQYF.

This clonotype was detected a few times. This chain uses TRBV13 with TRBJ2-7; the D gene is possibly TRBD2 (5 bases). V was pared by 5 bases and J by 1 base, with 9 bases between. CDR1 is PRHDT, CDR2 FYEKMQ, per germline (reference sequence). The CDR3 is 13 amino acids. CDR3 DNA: TGTGCCAGCAGCCCAGAGGGTTCCTACGAGCAGTACTTC. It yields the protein CASSPEGSYEQYF.

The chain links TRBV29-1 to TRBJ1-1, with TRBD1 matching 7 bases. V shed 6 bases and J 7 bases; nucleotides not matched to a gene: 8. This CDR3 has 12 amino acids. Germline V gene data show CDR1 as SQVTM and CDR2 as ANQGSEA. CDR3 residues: CSVQGPGGEAFF. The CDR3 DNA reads TGCAGCGTACAGGGGCCTGGTGGTGAAGCTTTCTTT.

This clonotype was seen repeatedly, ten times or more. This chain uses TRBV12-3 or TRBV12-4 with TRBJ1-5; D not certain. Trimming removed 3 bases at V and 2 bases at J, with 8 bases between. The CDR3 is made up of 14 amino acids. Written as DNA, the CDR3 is TGTGCCAGCAGTTTCAGCCTGGGCAATCAGCCCCAGCATTTT. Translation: CASSFSLGNQPQHF.

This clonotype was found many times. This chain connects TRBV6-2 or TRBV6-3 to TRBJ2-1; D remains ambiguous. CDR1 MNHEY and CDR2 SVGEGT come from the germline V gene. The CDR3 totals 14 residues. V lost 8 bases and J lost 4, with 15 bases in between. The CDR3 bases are TGTGCCAGCCTGCAGCCCCAAATATACAATGAGCAGTTCTTC. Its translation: CASLQPQIYNEQFF.

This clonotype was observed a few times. CDR3 in DNA: TGTGCCAGCAGTTTGGCGGGGGCGGGGACTGAAGCTTTCTTT. This gives the protein CASSLAGAGTEAFF. V gene TRBV12-3 or TRBV12-4 combines with J gene TRBJ1-1, with D maybe TRBD1 (6 bases). The CDR3 contains 14 residues. With 3 bases removed from V and 5 bases from J, the gap between germline ends came to 13 bases.

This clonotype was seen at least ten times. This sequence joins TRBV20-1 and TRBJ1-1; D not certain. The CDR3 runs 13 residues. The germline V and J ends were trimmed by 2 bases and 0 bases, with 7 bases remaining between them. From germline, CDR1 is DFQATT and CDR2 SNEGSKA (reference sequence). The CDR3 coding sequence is TGCAGTGCTAGAATAGGCATGAACACTGAAGCTTTCTTT. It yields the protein CSARIGMNTEAFF.

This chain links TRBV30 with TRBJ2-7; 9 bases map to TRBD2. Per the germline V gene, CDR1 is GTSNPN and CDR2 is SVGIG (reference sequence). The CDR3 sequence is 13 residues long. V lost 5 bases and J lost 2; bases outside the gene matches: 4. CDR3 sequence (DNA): TGTGCCTGGTCCCTAGCGGGACCCTACGAGCAGTACTTC. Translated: CAWSLAGPYEQYF.

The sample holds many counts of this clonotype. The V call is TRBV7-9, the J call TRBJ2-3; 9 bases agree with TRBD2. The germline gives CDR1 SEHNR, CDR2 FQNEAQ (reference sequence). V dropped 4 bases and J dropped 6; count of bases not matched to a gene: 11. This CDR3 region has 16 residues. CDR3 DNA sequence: TGTGCCAGCAGCTCCTTACTTAGCGGGGGTTACGATACGCAGTATTTT. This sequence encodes CASSSLLSGGYDTQYF.

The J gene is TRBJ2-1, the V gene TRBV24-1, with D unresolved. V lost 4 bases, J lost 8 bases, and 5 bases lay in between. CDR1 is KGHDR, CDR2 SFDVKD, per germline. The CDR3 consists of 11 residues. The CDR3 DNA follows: TGTGCCACCAGTGACTCTTATGAGCAGTTCTTC. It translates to CATSDSYEQFF.